The clone carrying this T cell receptor beta chain was picked up one time. The ends were cut back, 6 bases at V and 4 bases at J, with 25 bases in the middle. Looked up from germline, CDR1 is MNHEY and CDR2 is SVGEGT. This CDR3 has 17 residues. This sample stems from a study of control samples from healthy donors and cancer patients. Generated by immunoSEQ multiplex PCR, the TCRdb table keeps only in-frame clones and is missing some. The data show 150,000 or so clones, 93% seen once. Sequences were obtained from blood. The chain has TRBV6-2 or TRBV6-3 and TRBJ2-7; D possibly corresponds to TRBD2 (5 bases). This clonotype was obtained from a man aged 18 to 35 in good health. CDR3 in DNA: TGTGCCAGCAGCCTGGTGAGGATAGAGCGGAGATCGTACGAGCAGTACTTC. It translates to CASSLVRIERRSYEQYF.